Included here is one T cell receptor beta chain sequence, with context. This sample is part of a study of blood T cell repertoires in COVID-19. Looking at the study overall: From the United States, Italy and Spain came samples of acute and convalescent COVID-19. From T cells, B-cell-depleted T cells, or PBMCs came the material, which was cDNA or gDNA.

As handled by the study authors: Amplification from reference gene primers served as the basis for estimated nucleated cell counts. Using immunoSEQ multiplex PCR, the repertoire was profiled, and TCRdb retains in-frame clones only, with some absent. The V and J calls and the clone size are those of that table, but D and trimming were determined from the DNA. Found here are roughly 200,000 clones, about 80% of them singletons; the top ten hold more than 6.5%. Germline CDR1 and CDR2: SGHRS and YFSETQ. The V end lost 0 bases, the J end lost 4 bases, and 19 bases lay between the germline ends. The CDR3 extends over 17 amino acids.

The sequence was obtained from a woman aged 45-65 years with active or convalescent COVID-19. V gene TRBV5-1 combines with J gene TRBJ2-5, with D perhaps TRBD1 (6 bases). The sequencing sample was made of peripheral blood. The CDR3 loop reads CASSLDGTISGTETQYF. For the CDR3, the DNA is TGCGCCAGCAGCTTGGATGGGACAATTTCGGGGACAGAGACCCAGTACTTC.